What follows are 8 T cell receptor beta chains derived from one specimen sequenced in a study of CD8 T cells in ankylosing spondylitis. Points from the study as a whole: A TCR beta motif of fewer than ten highly homologous variants seemed to mark ankylosing spondylitis blood.

Their antigens are not known. TCRdb redid the calling of the 5' RACE reads with MiXCR, one entry per CDR3 protein. Here the sample spans approximately 550,000 distinct CDR3 sequences, over 9.5% being singletons. Sequenced sample: blood, either unsorted or a sorted T cell fraction (not recorded which). The receptors come from a male donor with ankylosing spondylitis.

In its sample, this clonotype was seen a few times. V and J are TRBV28 and TRBJ2-3; 16 bases are a match to TRBD2. Trimming at V came to 5 bases and at J to 7 bases, leaving 18 bases not matched to a gene. The CDR3 covers 20 residues. Germline V CDR1 and CDR2: MDHEN, SYDVKM. DNA of the CDR3: TGTGCCAGCAGTAAACCGGGACTAGCGGGAGGGTCCTCCACTCATAATACGCAGTATTTT. It specifies CASSKPGLAGGSSTHNTQYF.

This clonotype was recorded a few times. CDR3 sequence: CASSLAGQGSSPLHF. The CDR3 DNA sequence: TGCGCCAGCAGCTTGGCCGGACAGGGAAGTTCACCCCTCCACTTT. V is TRBV5-1 and J is TRBJ1-6; TRBD1 matches 8 bases. Trimming removed 0 bases from V and 9 bases from J; junction bases left unmatched: 5. Germline CDR1 reads SGHRS; CDR2 reads YFSETQ. This CDR3 spans 15 amino acids.

This clonotype was found a few times. The genes are TRBV3-1 and TRBJ1-2; D is unclear. Trimming pared 2 bases from V and 5 bases from J, leaving 15 bases between. Looked up from germline, CDR1 is LGHDT and CDR2 is YNNKEL (reference sequence). The CDR3 contains 15 residues. This chain's CDR3 is CASSQRARSEYGYTF. DNA of the CDR3: TGTGCCAGCAGCCAAAGGGCTCGCAGTGAATATGGCTACACCTTC.

The chain carries TRBV20-1 and TRBJ1-1; D call uncertain. The V gene lost 3 bases and the J gene lost 3 bases, with 14 bases spanning the gap. This CDR3 is built from 14 residues. Germline assignment: CDR1 DFQATT and CDR2 SNEGSKA (reference sequence). The CDR3 bases are TGCAGTGCTAGCAAGGGCCTTTGGGACACTGAAGCTTTCTTT. Residues: CSASKGLWDTEAFF.

This clonotype turned up a few times. The chain combines TRBV7-2 with TRBJ2-3, with no clear D. Between the trimmed V and J ends, which lost 2 bases and 5 bases, there was a span of 8 bases. CDR1 is SGHTA, CDR2 FQGNSA, per germline. The CDR3 contains 13 residues. CDR3 coding DNA: TGTGCCAGCAGCTTAATCTGGCAAGATACGCAGTATTTT. Protein: CASSLIWQDTQYF.

J is TRBJ2-1 and V is TRBV15; D ambiguous. V gave up 1 base and J gave up 9 bases, with 7 bases separating them. Germline V gives CDR1 LNHNV, CDR2 YYDKDF (reference sequence). This CDR3 is built from 12 residues. CDR3 protein: CATSRVNGEQFF. DNA for the CDR3: TGTGCCACCAGCAGAGTAAACGGTGAGCAGTTCTTC.

The chain combines TRBV20-1 with TRBJ2-5; TRBD1 matches 7 bases. The CDR3 contains 15 residues. J gave up 2 bases and V 0 bases, and 6 bases lay outside the gene matches. Germline CDR1 and CDR2: DFQATT and SNEGSKA (reference sequence). Here the CDR3 reads CSARDPGQRQETQYF. The CDR3 DNA is TGCAGTGCTAGAGACCCGGGACAGAGACAAGAGACCCAGTACTTC.

In its sample, this clonotype was seen many times. A clone one base away is much larger, so this may be a read error. This CDR3 reads CASSLEQYNEQFF. Here the CDR3 DNA reads TGTGCCAGCAGCTTGGAACAGTACAATGAGCAGTTCTTC. The chain couples TRBV5-6 to TRBJ2-1; D is uncertain. This CDR3 comprises 13 residues. Germline values: CDR1 SGHDT, CDR2 YYEEEE. Trimming took 0 bases from V and 4 from J, leaving 5 bases between them.